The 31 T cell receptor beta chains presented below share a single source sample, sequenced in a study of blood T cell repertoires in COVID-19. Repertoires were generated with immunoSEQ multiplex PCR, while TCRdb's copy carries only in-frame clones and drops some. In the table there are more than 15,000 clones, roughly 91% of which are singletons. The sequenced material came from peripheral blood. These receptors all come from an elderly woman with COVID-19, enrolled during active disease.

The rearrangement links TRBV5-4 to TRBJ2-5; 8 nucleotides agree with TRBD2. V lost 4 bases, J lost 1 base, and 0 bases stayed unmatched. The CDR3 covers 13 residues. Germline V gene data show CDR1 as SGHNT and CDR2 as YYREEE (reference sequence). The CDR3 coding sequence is TGTGCCAGCAGCCGGGGGGGCCAAGAGACCCAGTACTTC. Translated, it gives CASSRGGQETQYF.

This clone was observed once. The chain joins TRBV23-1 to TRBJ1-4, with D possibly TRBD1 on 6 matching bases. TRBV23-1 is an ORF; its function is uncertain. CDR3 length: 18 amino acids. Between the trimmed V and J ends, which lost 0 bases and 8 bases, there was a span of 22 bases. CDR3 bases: TGCGCCAGCAGTCAATCCCTAGGCGTGGGGGCCCATGAAGAAAAACTGTTTTTT. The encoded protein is CASSQSLGVGAHEEKLFF.

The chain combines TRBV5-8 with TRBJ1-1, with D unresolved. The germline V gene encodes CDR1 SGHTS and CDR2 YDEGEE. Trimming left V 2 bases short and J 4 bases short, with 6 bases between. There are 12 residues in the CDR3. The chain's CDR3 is CASSFGSTEAFF. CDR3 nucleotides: TGTGCCAGCAGCTTTGGCTCCACTGAAGCTTTCTTT.

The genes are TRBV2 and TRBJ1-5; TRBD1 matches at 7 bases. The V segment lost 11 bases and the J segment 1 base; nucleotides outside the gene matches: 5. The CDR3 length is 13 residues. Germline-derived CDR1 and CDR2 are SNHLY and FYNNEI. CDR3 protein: CASMGQSNQPQHF. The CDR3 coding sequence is TGTGCCTCCATGGGACAGAGCAATCAGCCCCAGCATTTT.

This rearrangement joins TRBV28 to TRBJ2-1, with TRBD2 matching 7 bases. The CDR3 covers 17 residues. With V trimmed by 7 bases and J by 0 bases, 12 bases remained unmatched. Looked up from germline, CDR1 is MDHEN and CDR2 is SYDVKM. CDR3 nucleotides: TGTGCCAGCACCCCTTCCGGGACTACCAACTCCTACAATGAGCAGTTCTTC. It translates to CASTPSGTTNSYNEQFF.

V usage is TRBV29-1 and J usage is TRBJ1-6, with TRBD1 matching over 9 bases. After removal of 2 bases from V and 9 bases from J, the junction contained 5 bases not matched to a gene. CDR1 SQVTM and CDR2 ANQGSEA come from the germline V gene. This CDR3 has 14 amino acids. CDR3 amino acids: CSVEPRTGVSPLHF. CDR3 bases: TGCAGCGTTGAACCGAGGACAGGGGTTTCACCCCTCCACTTT.

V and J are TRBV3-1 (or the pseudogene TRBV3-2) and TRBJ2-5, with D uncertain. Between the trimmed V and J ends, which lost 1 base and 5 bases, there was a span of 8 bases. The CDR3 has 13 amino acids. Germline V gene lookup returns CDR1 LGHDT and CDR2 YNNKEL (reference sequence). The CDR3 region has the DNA TGTGCCAGCAGCCAAGGCCGAGCCGAGACCCAGTACTTC. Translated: CASSQGRAETQYF.

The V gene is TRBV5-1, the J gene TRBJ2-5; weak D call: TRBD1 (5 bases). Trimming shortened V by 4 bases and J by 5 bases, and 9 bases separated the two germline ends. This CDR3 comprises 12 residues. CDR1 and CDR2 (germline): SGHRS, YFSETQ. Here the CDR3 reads CASSRGEETQYF. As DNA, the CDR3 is TGCGCCAGCAGCAGGGGTGAGGAGACCCAGTACTTC.

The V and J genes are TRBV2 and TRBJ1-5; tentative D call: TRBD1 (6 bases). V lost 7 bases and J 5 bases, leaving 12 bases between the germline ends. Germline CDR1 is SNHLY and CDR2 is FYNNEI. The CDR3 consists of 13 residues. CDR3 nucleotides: TGTGCCAGCAAAAAGGGGGAAGATCAGCCCCAGCATTTT. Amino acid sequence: CASKKGEDQPQHF.

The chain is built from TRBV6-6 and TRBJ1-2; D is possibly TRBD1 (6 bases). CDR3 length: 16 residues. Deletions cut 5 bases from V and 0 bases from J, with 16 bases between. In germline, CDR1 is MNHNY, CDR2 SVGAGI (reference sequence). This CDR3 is CASSITSGATNYGYTF. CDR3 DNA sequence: TGTGCCAGCAGTATTACCTCAGGGGCCACTAACTATGGCTACACCTTC.

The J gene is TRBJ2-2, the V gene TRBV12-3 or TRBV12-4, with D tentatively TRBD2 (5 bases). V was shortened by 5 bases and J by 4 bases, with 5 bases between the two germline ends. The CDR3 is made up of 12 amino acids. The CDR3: CASSRGTGELFF. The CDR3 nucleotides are TGTGCCAGCAGTCGGGGCACCGGGGAGCTGTTTTTT.

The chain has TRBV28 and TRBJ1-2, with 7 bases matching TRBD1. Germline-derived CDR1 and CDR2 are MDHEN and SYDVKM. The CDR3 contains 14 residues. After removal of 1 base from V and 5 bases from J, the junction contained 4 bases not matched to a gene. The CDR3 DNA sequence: TGTGCCAGCAGTTTATCGGCAGGGGGATATGGCTACACCTTC. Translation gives CASSLSAGGYGYTF.

The CDR3 DNA reads as TGTGCCAGCAGTGAACTGCCTCCGGAGGCTTTGGCTGCGCACGAGCAGTACTTC. Translated, it gives CASSELPPEALAAHEQYF. The chain has TRBV2 and TRBJ2-7; D is possibly TRBD2 (5 bases). Germline V CDR1 and CDR2: SNHLY, FYNNEI. The V end was cut by 2 bases, the J end by 5 bases, with 25 bases between. The CDR3 extends over 18 amino acids.

The CDR3 loop reads CASSGQTARAEQYF. In DNA, the CDR3 is TGTGCCAGCAGTGGACAGACGGCCCGTGCCGAGCAGTACTTC. The chain combines TRBV2 with TRBJ2-7; TRBD1 is a possible D gene (5 bases). CDR3 length equals 14 residues. Germline CDR1 is SNHLY and CDR2 is FYNNEI. The ends were cut back, 4 bases at V and 6 bases at J, with 16 bases in the middle.

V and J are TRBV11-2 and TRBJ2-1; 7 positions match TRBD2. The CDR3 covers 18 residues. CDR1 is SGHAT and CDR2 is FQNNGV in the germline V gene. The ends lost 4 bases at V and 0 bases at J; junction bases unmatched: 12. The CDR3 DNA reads TGTGCCAGCAGCTCATACACTAGGACGGGGGGCTCCTACAATGAGCAGTTCTTC. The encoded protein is CASSSYTRTGGSYNEQFF.

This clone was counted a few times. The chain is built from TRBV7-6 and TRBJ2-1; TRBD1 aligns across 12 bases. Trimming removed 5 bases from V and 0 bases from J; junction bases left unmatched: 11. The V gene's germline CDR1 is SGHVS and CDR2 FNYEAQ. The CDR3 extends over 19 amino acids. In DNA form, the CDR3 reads TGTGCCAGCAGCCCGAGGGGACAGGGGGCAATCACCTCCTACAATGAGCAGTTCTTC. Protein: CASSPRGQGAITSYNEQFF. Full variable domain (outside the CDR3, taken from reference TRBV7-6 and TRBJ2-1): GAGVSQSPRYKVTKRGQDVALRCDPISGHVSLYWYRQALGQGPEFLTYFNYEAQQDKSGLPNDRFSAERPEGSISTLTIQRTEQRDSAMYRCASSPRGQGAITSYNEQFFGPGTRLTVL.

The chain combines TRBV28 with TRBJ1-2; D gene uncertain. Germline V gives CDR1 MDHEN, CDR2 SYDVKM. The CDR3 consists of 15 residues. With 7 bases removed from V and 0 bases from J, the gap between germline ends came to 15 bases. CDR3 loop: CASTSPRDTNYGYTF. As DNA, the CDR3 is TGTGCCAGCACCTCTCCCCGGGATACTAACTATGGCTACACCTTC.

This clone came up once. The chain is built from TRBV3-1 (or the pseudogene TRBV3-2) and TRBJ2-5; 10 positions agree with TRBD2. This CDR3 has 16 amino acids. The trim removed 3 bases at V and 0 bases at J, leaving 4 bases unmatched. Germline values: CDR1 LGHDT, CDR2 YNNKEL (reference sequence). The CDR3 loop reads CASSQELAGNQETQYF. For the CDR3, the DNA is TGTGCCAGCAGCCAGGAACTAGCGGGGAACCAAGAGACCCAGTACTTC.

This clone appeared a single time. The CDR3 coding sequence is TGTGCCAGCAGCGTTACAGGCCCTACTGGCTACACCTTC. It translates to CASSVTGPTGYTF. The chain joins TRBV7-2 to TRBJ1-2, with a possible D match to TRBD1 (5 bases). With 5 bases removed from V and 7 bases from J, the gap between germline ends came to 14 bases. The CDR3 length is 13 residues. Germline CDR1 reads SGHTA; CDR2 reads FQGNSA.

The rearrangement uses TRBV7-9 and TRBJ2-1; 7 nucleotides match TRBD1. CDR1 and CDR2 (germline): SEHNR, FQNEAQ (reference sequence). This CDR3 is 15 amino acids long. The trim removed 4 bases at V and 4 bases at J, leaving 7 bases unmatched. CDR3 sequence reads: CASSSGQLLYNEQFF. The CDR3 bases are TGTGCCAGCAGCTCGGGACAGCTCCTATACAATGAGCAGTTCTTC.

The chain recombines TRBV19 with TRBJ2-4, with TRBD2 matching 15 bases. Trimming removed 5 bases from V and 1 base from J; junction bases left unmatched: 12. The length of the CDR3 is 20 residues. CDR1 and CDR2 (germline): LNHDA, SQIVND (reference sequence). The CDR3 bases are TGTGCCAGTAGTCCCCATGGACTAGCGGGGGGGCTTCTTGCCAAAAACATTCAGTACTTC. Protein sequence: CASSPHGLAGGLLAKNIQYF.

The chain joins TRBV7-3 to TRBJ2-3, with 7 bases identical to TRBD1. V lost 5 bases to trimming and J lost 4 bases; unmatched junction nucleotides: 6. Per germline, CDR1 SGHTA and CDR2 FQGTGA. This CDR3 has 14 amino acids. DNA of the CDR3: TGTGCCAGCAGCATTGGGACAGCCTCAGATACGCAGTATTTT. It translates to CASSIGTASDTQYF.

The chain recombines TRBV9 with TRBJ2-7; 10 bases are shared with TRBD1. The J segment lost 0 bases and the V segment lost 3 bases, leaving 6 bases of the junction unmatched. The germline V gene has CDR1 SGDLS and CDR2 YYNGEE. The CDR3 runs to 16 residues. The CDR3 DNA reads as TGTGCCAGCAGCGAGGGACAGGGGTTCCACTCCTACGAGCAGTACTTC. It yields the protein CASSEGQGFHSYEQYF. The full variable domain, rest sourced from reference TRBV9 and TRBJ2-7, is DSGVTQTPKHLITATGQRVTLRCSPRSGDLSVYWYQQSLDQGLQFLIQYYNGEERAKGNILERFSAQQFPDLHSELNLSSLELGDSALYFCASSEGQGFHSYEQYFGPGTRLTVT.

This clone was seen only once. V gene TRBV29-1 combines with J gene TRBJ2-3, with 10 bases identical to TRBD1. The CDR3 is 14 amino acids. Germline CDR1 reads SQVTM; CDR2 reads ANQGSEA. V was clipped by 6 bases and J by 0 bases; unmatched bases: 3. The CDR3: CSVGDRGSTDTQYF. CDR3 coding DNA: TGCAGCGTCGGGGACAGGGGTAGCACAGATACGCAGTATTTT.

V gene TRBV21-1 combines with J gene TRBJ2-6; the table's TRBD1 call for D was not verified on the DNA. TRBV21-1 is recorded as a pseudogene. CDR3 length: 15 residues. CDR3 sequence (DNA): TGTGCCAGCAGCGGAACAGGACCTGGGGCCAACGTCCTGACTTTC. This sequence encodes CASSGTGPGANVLTF.

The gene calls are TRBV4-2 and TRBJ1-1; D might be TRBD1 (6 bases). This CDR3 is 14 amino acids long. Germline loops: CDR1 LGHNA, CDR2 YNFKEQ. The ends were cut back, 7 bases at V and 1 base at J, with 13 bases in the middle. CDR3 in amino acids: CASTRGTSNTEAFF. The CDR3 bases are TGTGCCAGCACGAGGGGGACATCGAACACTGAAGCTTTCTTT.

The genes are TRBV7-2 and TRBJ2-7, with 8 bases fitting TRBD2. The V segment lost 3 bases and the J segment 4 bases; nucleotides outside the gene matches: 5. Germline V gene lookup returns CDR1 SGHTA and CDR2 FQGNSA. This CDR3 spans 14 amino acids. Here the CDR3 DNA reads TGTGCCAGCAGCTTGGGGCGGGGGGTTTACGAGCAGTACTTC. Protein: CASSLGRGVYEQYF.

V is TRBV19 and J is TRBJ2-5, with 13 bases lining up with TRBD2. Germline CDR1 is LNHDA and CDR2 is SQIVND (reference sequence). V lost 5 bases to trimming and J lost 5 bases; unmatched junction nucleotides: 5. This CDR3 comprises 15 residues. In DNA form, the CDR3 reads TGTGCCAGTAGTCGGACTAGCGGGAGTCTCGAGACCCAGTACTTC. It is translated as CASSRTSGSLETQYF. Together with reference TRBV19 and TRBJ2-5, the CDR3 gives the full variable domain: DGGITQSPKYLFRKEGQNVTLSCEQNLNHDAMYWYRQDPGQGLRLIYYSQIVNDFQKGDIAEGYSVSREKKESFPLTVTSAQKNPTAFYLCASSRTSGSLETQYFGPGTRLLVL.

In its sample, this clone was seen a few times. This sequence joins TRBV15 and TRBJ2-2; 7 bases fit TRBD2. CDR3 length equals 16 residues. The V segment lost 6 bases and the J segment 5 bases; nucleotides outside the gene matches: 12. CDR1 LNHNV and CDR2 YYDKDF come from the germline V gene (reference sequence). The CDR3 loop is CATRIGQRGGTGELFF. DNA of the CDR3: TGTGCCACCAGGATCGGACAACGGGGAGGGACCGGGGAGCTGTTTTTT.

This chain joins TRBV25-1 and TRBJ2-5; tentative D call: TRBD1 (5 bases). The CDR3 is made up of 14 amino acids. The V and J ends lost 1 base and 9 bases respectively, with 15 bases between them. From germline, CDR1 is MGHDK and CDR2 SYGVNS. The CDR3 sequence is CASSEFLGPRAQYF. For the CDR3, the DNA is TGTGCCAGCAGTGAATTTCTGGGGCCCCGGGCCCAGTACTTC.

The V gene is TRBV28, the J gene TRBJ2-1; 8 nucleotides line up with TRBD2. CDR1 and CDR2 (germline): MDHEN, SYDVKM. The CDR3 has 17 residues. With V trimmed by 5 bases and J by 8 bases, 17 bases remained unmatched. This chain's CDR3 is CASSPPVGTREGDEQFF. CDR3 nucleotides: TGTGCCAGCAGTCCTCCGGTGGGGACTAGGGAGGGAGATGAGCAGTTCTTC.